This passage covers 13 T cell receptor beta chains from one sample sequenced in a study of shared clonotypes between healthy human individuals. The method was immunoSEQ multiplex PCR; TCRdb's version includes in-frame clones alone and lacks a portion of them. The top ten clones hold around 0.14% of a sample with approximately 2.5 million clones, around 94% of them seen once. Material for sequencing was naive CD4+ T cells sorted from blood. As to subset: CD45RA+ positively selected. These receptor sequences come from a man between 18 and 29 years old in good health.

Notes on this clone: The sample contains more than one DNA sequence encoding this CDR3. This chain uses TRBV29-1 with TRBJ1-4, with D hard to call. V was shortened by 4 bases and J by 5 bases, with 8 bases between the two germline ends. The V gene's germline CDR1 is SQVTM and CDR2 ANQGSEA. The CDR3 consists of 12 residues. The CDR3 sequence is CSVGRGNEKLFF. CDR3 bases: TGCAGCGTTGGACGGGGAAATGAAAAACTGTTTTTT.

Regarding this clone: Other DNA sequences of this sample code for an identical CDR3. DNA of the CDR3: TGTGCCAGTAGTCCCCGACAGGGGTCCGGGGAGCTGTTTTTT. It specifies CASSPRQGSGELFF. The chain combines TRBV19 with TRBJ2-2; the match to TRBD1 covers 8 bases. This CDR3 has 14 amino acids. Per the germline V gene, CDR1 is LNHDA and CDR2 is SQIVND (reference sequence). V gave up 5 bases and J gave up 6 bases; unmatched junction bases: 5.

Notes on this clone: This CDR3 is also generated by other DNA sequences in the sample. Here the CDR3 reads CASSPPQGPNTGELFF. The CDR3 region has the DNA TGTGCCAGCTCACCCCCGCAGGGTCCGAACACCGGGGAGCTGTTTTTT. The chain is built from TRBV18 and TRBJ2-2; D is possibly TRBD1 (5 bases). Trimming removed 3 bases from V and 0 bases from J, with 11 bases in between. CDR1 and CDR2 from the germline V gene are KGHSH and LQKENI. This CDR3 has 16 amino acids.

The CDR3 DNA reads TGCGCCAGCAGCCAAGATGGGAGGTTAGAGCAGTTCTTC. It encodes CASSQDGRLEQFF. The chain links TRBV4-3 to TRBJ2-1; D may be TRBD2 (6 bases). The CDR3 is 13 amino acids. The V and J ends lost 0 bases and 10 bases respectively, with 10 bases between them. Looked up from germline, CDR1 is LGHNA and CDR2 is YSLEER.

CDR3 nucleotide sequence: TGTGCCAGCAGCTTCGACAGGGGTTTCTACGAGCAGTACTTC. Its protein is CASSFDRGFYEQYF. The chain employs TRBV2 and TRBJ2-7; TRBD1 aligns across 8 bases. V lost 6 bases, J lost 3 bases, and 7 bases stayed unmatched. Germline CDR1 and CDR2: SNHLY and FYNNEI. The CDR3 length is 14 residues. The full variable domain, with the rest looked up from reference TRBV2 and TRBJ2-7, is EPEVTQTPSHQVTQMGQEVILRCVPISNHLYFYWYRQILGQKVEFLVSFYNNEISEKSEIFDDQFSVERPDGSNFTLKIRSTKLEDSAMYFCASSFDRGFYEQYFGPGTRLTVT.

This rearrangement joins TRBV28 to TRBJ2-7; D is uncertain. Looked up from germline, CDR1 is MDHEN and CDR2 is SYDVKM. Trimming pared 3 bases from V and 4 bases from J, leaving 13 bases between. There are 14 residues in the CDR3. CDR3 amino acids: CASSFKAGRYEQYF. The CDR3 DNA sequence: TGTGCCAGCAGTTTTAAGGCTGGTAGGTACGAGCAGTACTTC.

CDR3 in DNA: TGTGCCAGCAGGCCACAGGGTCCGAAGCGATTCCCCCTCGAGCAGTACTTC. Translation: CASRPQGPKRFPLEQYF. This rearrangement joins TRBV5-4 to TRBJ2-7; D perhaps matches TRBD1 (6 bases). CDR3 length: 17 amino acids. The germline V and J ends were trimmed by 5 bases and 6 bases, with 27 bases remaining between them. Looked up from germline, CDR1 is SGHNT and CDR2 is YYREEE (reference sequence).

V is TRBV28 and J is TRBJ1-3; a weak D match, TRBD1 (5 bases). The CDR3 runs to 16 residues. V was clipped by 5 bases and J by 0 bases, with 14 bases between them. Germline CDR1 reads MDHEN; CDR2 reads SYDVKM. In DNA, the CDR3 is TGTGCCAGCAGTGGGGGGGACGCGGGCTCTGGAAACACCATATATTTT. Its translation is CASSGGDAGSGNTIYF.

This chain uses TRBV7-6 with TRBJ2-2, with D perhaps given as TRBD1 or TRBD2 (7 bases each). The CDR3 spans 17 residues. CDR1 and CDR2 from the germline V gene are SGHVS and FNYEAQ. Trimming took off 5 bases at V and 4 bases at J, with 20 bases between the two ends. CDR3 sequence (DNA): TGTGCCAGCAGCCCACAGCAGGGGGGGGCGGTCACCGGGGAGCTGTTTTTT. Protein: CASSPQQGGAVTGELFF.

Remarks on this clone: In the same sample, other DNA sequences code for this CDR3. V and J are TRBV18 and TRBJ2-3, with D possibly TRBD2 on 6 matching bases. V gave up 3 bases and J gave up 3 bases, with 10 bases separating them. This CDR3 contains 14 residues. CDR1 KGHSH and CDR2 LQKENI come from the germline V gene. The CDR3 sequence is CASSPRGGTDTQYF. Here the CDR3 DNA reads TGTGCCAGCTCACCTCGAGGAGGGACAGATACGCAGTATTTT.

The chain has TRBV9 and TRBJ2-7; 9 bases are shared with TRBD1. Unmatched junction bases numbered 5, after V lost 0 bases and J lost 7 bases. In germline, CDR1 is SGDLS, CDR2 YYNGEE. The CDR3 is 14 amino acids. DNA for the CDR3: TGTGCCAGCAGCGTAGGCGGGACAGGGAATGAGCAGTACTTC. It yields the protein CASSVGGTGNEQYF.

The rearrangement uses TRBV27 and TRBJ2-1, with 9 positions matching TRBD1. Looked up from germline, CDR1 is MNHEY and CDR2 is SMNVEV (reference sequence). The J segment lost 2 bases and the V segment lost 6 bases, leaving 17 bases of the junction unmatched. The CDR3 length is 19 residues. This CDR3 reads CASRRRGQGTAIAYNEQFF. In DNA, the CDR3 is TGTGCCAGCAGGCGCAGGGGACAGGGTACGGCGATAGCCTACAATGAGCAGTTCTTC.

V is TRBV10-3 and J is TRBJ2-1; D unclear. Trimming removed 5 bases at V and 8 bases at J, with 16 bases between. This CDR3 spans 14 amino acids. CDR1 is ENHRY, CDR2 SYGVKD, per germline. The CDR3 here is CAISPGPILHEQFF. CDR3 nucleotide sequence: TGTGCCATCAGTCCTGGACCCATTCTCCATGAGCAGTTCTTC.